Listed below are T cell receptor beta chains from one sample, sequenced in a study of T cell clones after liver transplantation. Profiled with immunoSEQ multiplex PCR; TCRdb holds only in-frame clones, not every one. The profile shows tens of thousands of clones, 70% to 90% of them singletons. Here the sequenced sample was CD4+ T cells from blood, taken at the 22-month timepoint. Source of these receptors: a human patient who received a liver transplant. T cells may partly derive from the graft donor. CDR3s include the opening cysteine and the closing phenylalanine or tryptophan. A D gene is named only where the DNA matches it firmly. For some rows the clone size is stated as once, few or many, or as a class when expanded; others skip it.

TRBJ2-3 11 once TRBV20-1 NA CSAREADTQYF TGCAGTGCTAGAGAGGCGGATACGCAGTATTTT
TRBJ2-7 15 NA TRBV14 NA CASSQATLYSYEQYF TGTGCCAGCAGCCAGGCGACACTCTATTCCTACGAGCAGTACTTC
TRBJ2-4 12 NA TRBV6-6 NA CASSLAKNIQYF TGTGCCAGCAGTTTAGCCAAAAACATTCAGTACTTC
TRBJ1-2 15 NA TRBV4-2 NA CASSQLLQANYGYTF TGTGCCAGCAGCCAACTTTTACAGGCTAACTATGGCTACACCTTC
TRBJ1-1 15 NA TRBV7-2 NA CASSLRRGMNTEAFF TGTGCCAGCAGCTTACGTCGGGGGATGAACACTGAAGCTTTCTTT
TRBJ2-3 18 NA TRBV1 NA CTSSQGVAGEPGTDTQYF TGCACCAGCAGCCAAGGAGTAGCGGGGGAACCAGGCACAGATACGCAGTATTTT
TRBJ1-4 15 NA TRBV4-1 NA CASSKKQGDNEKLFF TGCGCCAGCAGCAAAAAACAGGGAGATAATGAAAAACTGTTTTTT
TRBJ2-1 15 NA TRBV28 NA CASRNTASSYNEQFF TGTGCCAGCCGTAACACGGCGAGTTCCTACAATGAGCAGTTCTTC
TRBJ1-5 15 NA TRBV4-1 TRBD1 CASSQATGEGQPQHF TGCGCCAGCAGCCAAGCTACAGGGGAAGGCCAGCCCCAGCATTTT
TRBJ2-3 13 NA TRBV27 NA CAPKGENADTQYF TGTGCCCCCAAGGGGGAGAACGCAGATACGCAGTATTTT
TRBJ2-3 13 NA TRBV19 NA CASSGSGTDTQYF TGTGCCAGTTCTGGGAGCGGCACAGATACGCAGTATTTT
TRBJ2-7 13 NA TRBV2 NA CASSLSWSDEQYF TGTGCCAGCTCCCTGAGTTGGAGCGACGAGCAGTACTTC
TRBJ2-2 14 NA TRBV29-1 NA CSAQKQGFAGELFF TGCAGCGCCCAGAAGCAAGGTTTCGCCGGGGAGCTGTTTTTT
TRBJ1-3 15 NA TRBV10-3 NA CATAKQSISGNTIYF TGTGCCACGGCCAAACAGAGTATCTCTGGAAACACCATATATTTT
TRBJ1-2 17 NA TRBV7-2 NA CASRVSVSRSWDNGYTF TGTGCCAGCAGGGTTAGTGTTAGCCGTTCGTGGGATAATGGCTACACCTTC
TRBJ2-1 17 NA TRBV7-7 TRBD2 CASSPGGFAGGRGEQFF TGTGCTAGCAGCCCCGGGGGGTTTGCGGGAGGGCGAGGGGAGCAGTTCTTC
TRBJ1-4 14 NA TRBV10-3 NA CAISDRGGDEKLFF TGTGCCATCAGCGACCGAGGGGGGGATGAAAAACTGTTTTTT
TRBJ2-1 13 NA TRBV9 NA CASSVGLDYEQFF TGTGCCAGCAGCGTAGGACTAGACTATGAGCAGTTCTTC
TRBJ2-1 13 once TRBV19 NA CASSRDSSSEQFF TGTGCCAGTAGCCGGGACTCCTCCAGTGAGCAGTTCTTC
TRBJ1-2 15 few TRBV7-8 NA CASSLEGHRLGGYTF TGTGCCAGCAGCTTAGAGGGACACCGGCTGGGCGGCTACACCTTC
TRBJ2-7 14 NA TRBV6-5 NA CASSYSTGDDEQYF TGTGCCAGCAGTTACTCGACGGGGGACGACGAGCAGTACTTC
TRBJ1-1 15 NA TRBV27 NA CASSYPITGNTEAFF TGTGCCAGCAGTTACCCAATCACAGGAAACACTGAAGCTTTCTTT
TRBJ2-5 12 NA TRBV19 NA CASSRGRETQYF TGTGCCAGTAGTAGGGGACGAGAGACCCAGTACTTC
TRBJ2-1 13 NA TRBV19 NA CASSIAKGYEQFF TGTGCCAGTAGTATAGCCAAAGGCTATGAGCAGTTCTTC
TRBJ1-1 13 once TRBV11-1 NA CASSPTTGGEAFF TGTGCCAGCAGCCCCACCACGGGGGGGGAAGCTTTCTTT
TRBJ2-3 18 once TRBV4-1 TRBD2 CASSRGGLAGGGTDTQYF TGCGCCAGCAGCCGAGGAGGACTAGCGGGAGGGGGCACAGATACGCAGTATTTT
TRBJ2-2 15 NA TRBV6-6 TRBD1 CASIRTGGTVGELFF TGTGCCAGCATCAGGACAGGGGGCACGGTGGGGGAGCTGTTTTTT
TRBJ2-1 14 NA TRBV6-5 NA CASLGAGNGNEQFF TGTGCCAGCTTAGGGGCGGGGAATGGCAATGAGCAGTTCTTC
TRBJ1-3 15 NA TRBV2 TRBD1 CATIPGQSSGNTIYF TGTGCCACCATCCCGGGACAGAGCTCTGGAAACACCATATATTTT
TRBJ2-3 13 NA TRBV9 NA CASSARRTDTQYF TGTGCCAGCAGCGCGCGCCGCACAGATACGCAGTATTTT
TRBJ2-1 15 NA TRBV19 TRBD1 CASSTGQATYNEQFF TGTGCCAGTAGTACCGGACAGGCCACTTACAATGAGCAGTTCTTC
TRBJ2-5 13 NA TRBV7-3 NA CASSLEGLETQYF TGTGCCAGCAGCTTAGAGGGACTAGAGACCCAGTACTTC
TRBJ2-7 15 few TRBV30 TRBD1 CASGDSPFTSYEQYF TGTGCCTCCGGGGACAGCCCGTTTACTTCCTACGAGCAGTACTTC
TRBJ1-1 15 once TRBV6-6 NA CASSYPSPQDAEAFF TGTGCCAGCAGTTACCCATCGCCGCAAGACGCCGAAGCTTTCTTT
TRBJ2-1 14 NA TRBV7-2 NA CASSPGPGYNEQFF TGTGCCAGCAGCCCGGGACCAGGATACAATGAGCAGTTCTTC
TRBJ2-2 14 NA TRBV28 TRBD2 CASQGLPNTGELFF TGTGCCAGCCAGGGACTACCCAACACCGGGGAGCTGTTTTTT
TRBJ2-7 14 NA TRBV9 NA CARPLWTHSYEQYF TGTGCCAGACCCCTCTGGACGCACTCCTACGAGCAGTACTTC
TRBJ2-3 14 NA TRBV28 TRBD2 CAVTQTSPTDTQYF TGTGCCGTGACCCAGACTAGCCCCACAGATACGCAGTATTTT
TRBJ1-1 13 NA TRBV5-4 TRBD1 CASSLEGQGKAFF TGTGCCAGCAGCTTGGAGGGACAGGGGAAAGCTTTCTTT
TRBJ1-5 16 NA TRBV19 NA CASSIYSAPSNQPQHF TGTGCCAGTAGTATTTACTCAGCCCCGAGCAATCAGCCCCAGCATTTT
TRBJ2-7 11 NA TRBV6-6 NA CASSPSTSQYF TGTGCCAGCAGTCCATCTACGAGCCAGTACTTC
TRBJ1-6 14 few TRBV2 TRBD1 CATRGTGLNSPLHF TGTGCCACCCGGGGGACAGGCCTTAATTCACCCCTCCACTTT
TRBJ1-6 16 few TRBV5-6 TRBD1 CASSFRTGDGDSPLHF TGTGCCAGCAGCTTTCGGACAGGGGATGGAGATTCACCCCTCCACTTT
TRBJ2-7 12 NA TRBV6-1 TRBD1 CASSDRVNEQYF TGTGCCAGCAGCGACAGGGTCAACGAGCAGTACTTC
TRBJ1-5 12 NA TRBV28 NA CASSLKNQPQHF TGTGCCAGCAGTTTGAAGAATCAGCCCCAGCATTTT
TRBJ2-7 15 NA TRBV28 NA CASSLSAGDLYEQYF TGTGCCAGCAGTTTGAGTGCAGGGGACCTCTACGAGCAGTACTTC
TRBJ2-7 14 NA TRBV19 NA CASSIREGPYEQYF TGTGCCAGTAGTATCCGGGAAGGCCCTTACGAGCAGTACTTC